This is a list of T cell receptor beta chains from one sample in a study of blood T cell repertoires in COVID-19. The assay was immunoSEQ multiplex PCR, and TCRdb's table has in-frame clones only and misses some. The sample includes around 270,000 clones, more than 85% of them seen just once. Source material: peripheral blood. The receptors stem from a man aged 35 to 55 with acute or convalescent COVID-19. Each CDR3 is given with its conserved first and last residue. D genes are given only for firm matches. A row's size may be missing; if present it is once, few, many or a size class.

abundance: -
j_gene: TRBJ1-1
d_gene: -
v_gene: TRBV25-1
CDR3nt: TGTGCCAGCAGTGAATCTACAGGGTCGTTTTTCACTGAAGCTTTCTTT
CDR3aa: CASSESTGSFFTEAFF

abundance: -
j_gene: TRBJ1-2
d_gene: TRBD1
v_gene: TRBV30
CDR3nt: TGTGCCTGGACAACAGGGGGCGCATCCTATGGCTACACCTTC
CDR3aa: CAWTTGGASYGYTF

abundance: -
j_gene: TRBJ2-7
d_gene: -
v_gene: TRBV5-4
CDR3nt: TGTGCCAGCAGCTTGGGGCAGGGAAACGAGCAGTACTTC
CDR3aa: CASSLGQGNEQYF

abundance: few
j_gene: TRBJ2-3
d_gene: TRBD2
v_gene: TRBV6-2/TRBV6-3
CDR3nt: TGTGCCAGCAGCCTTCGGGGGGGCCGGGAAGATACGCAGTATTTT
CDR3aa: CASSLRGGREDTQYF

abundance: -
j_gene: TRBJ2-7
d_gene: TRBD2
v_gene: TRBV2
CDR3nt: TGTGCCAGCAGTGACACAGGACTAGTGGGTTCCTACGAGCAGTACTTC
CDR3aa: CASSDTGLVGSYEQYF

abundance: -
j_gene: TRBJ2-2
d_gene: -
v_gene: TRBV3-1/TRBV3-2
CDR3nt: TGTGCCAGCAGCCACCTGAACACCGGGGAGCTGTTTTTT
CDR3aa: CASSHLNTGELFF

abundance: -
j_gene: TRBJ1-2
d_gene: -
v_gene: TRBV10-1
CDR3nt: TGCGCCAGCAGTGAGTCTCTATTCCAAGGCTACACCTTC
CDR3aa: CASSESLFQGYTF

abundance: -
j_gene: TRBJ1-4
d_gene: -
v_gene: TRBV2
CDR3nt: TGTGCCAGTTCCGGGACAAACCTCATGGGGGATGAAAAACTGTTTTTT
CDR3aa: CASSGTNLMGDEKLFF

abundance: -
j_gene: TRBJ2-2
d_gene: -
v_gene: TRBV4-2
CDR3nt: TGTGCCAGCAGCCGAGACCCTATTCCTAACACCGGGGAGCTGTTTTTT
CDR3aa: CASSRDPIPNTGELFF

abundance: -
j_gene: TRBJ1-3
d_gene: -
v_gene: TRBV19
CDR3nt: TGTGCCAGTAGTAAGAAGAGGGAGGGAAACACCATATATTTT
CDR3aa: CASSKKREGNTIYF

abundance: -
j_gene: TRBJ2-3
d_gene: -
v_gene: TRBV19
CDR3nt: TGTGCCAGTAGTATATTTGGGCAGACCCCTAGCACAGATACGCAGTATTTT
CDR3aa: CASSIFGQTPSTDTQYF

abundance: -
j_gene: TRBJ2-5
d_gene: -
v_gene: TRBV29-1
CDR3nt: TGCAGCGTTGATAGGGCCGGGGGAGGAGAGACCCAGTACTTC
CDR3aa: CSVDRAGGGETQYF

abundance: -
j_gene: TRBJ1-1
d_gene: -
v_gene: TRBV6-5
CDR3nt: TGTGCCAGCTCGTCCAGGACACGGGCGGGGGCTTTCTTT
CDR3aa: CASSSRTRAGAFF

abundance: -
j_gene: TRBJ1-5
d_gene: -
v_gene: TRBV27
CDR3nt: TGTGCCAGCAGTTCAACAGGGCGCAGCAATCAGCCCCAGCATTTT
CDR3aa: CASSSTGRSNQPQHF

abundance: -
j_gene: TRBJ2-1
d_gene: TRBD1
v_gene: TRBV5-4
CDR3nt: TGTGCCAGCAGCCGGCAGGGGGCAAATTCGAATGAGCAGTTCTTC
CDR3aa: CASSRQGANSNEQFF

abundance: -
j_gene: TRBJ2-2
d_gene: -
v_gene: TRBV7-8
CDR3nt: TGTGTCAGCAGCTTAGTCGGCCCGACGGGCACCGGGGAGCTGTTTTTT
CDR3aa: CVSSLVGPTGTGELFF

abundance: few
j_gene: TRBJ2-2
d_gene: -
v_gene: TRBV2
CDR3nt: TGTGCCAGCAGTGACTTTCGCGGGGGCGGAACCGGGGAGCTGTTTTTT
CDR3aa: CASSDFRGGGTGELFF

abundance: -
j_gene: TRBJ1-1
d_gene: TRBD1
v_gene: TRBV27
CDR3nt: TGTGCCAGCAGGCGACAGGGAAACACTGAAGCTTTCTTT
CDR3aa: CASRRQGNTEAFF

abundance: once
j_gene: TRBJ1-2
d_gene: TRBD1
v_gene: TRBV6-5
CDR3nt: TGTGCCAGCACCGAGGACAGGGCTAACTATGGCTACACCTTC
CDR3aa: CASTEDRANYGYTF

abundance: -
j_gene: TRBJ1-1
d_gene: TRBD1
v_gene: TRBV27
CDR3nt: TGTGCCAGCAGCCGACAGGGGGGAACTGAAGCTTTCTTT
CDR3aa: CASSRQGGTEAFF

abundance: -
j_gene: TRBJ1-2
d_gene: -
v_gene: TRBV5-6
CDR3nt: TGTGCCAGCAGCATTGAATACTCTAACTATGGCTACACCTTC
CDR3aa: CASSIEYSNYGYTF

abundance: -
j_gene: TRBJ2-7
d_gene: TRBD1
v_gene: TRBV3-1/TRBV3-2
CDR3nt: TGTGCCAGCAGCCAAGGAACTCCGGGACAGGGGGCCAACGAGCAGTACTTC
CDR3aa: CASSQGTPGQGANEQYF

abundance: -
j_gene: TRBJ1-1
d_gene: TRBD1
v_gene: TRBV13
CDR3nt: TGTGCCAGTAACCGGGACAGAACTCAGAACACTGAAGCTTTCTTT
CDR3aa: CASNRDRTQNTEAFF

abundance: -
j_gene: TRBJ2-7
d_gene: -
v_gene: TRBV2
CDR3nt: TGTGCCAGCACCTTGAGCTCCTACGAGCAGTACTTC
CDR3aa: CASTLSSYEQYF

abundance: -
j_gene: TRBJ2-1
d_gene: TRBD1
v_gene: TRBV4-1
CDR3nt: TGCGCCAGCAGCGCCAGGGACAGGGGAGAGGACAATGAGCAGTTCTTC
CDR3aa: CASSARDRGEDNEQFF

abundance: -
j_gene: TRBJ1-4
d_gene: TRBD1
v_gene: TRBV19
CDR3nt: TGTGCCAGCAGCCGCTACCCTGGACAGGGGGACGAAAAACTGTTTTTT
CDR3aa: CASSRYPGQGDEKLFF

abundance: few
j_gene: TRBJ1-4
d_gene: TRBD1
v_gene: TRBV29-1
CDR3nt: TGCAGTGGACAGGGAATTAATGAAAAACTGTTTTTT
CDR3aa: CSGQGINEKLFF

abundance: -
j_gene: TRBJ2-7
d_gene: -
v_gene: TRBV7-8
CDR3nt: TGTGCCAGCAGCTTACGACAGACCTACTACGAGCAGTACTTC
CDR3aa: CASSLRQTYYEQYF

abundance: -
j_gene: TRBJ2-1
d_gene: -
v_gene: TRBV7-3
CDR3nt: TGTGCCAGCAGCCCTGTAAGCGCGGGGAATGAGCAGTTCTTC
CDR3aa: CASSPVSAGNEQFF

abundance: -
j_gene: TRBJ2-4
d_gene: TRBD1
v_gene: TRBV18
CDR3nt: TGTGCCAGCTCACCCGGGACAGGGTTAGACATTCAGTACTTC
CDR3aa: CASSPGTGLDIQYF

abundance: -
j_gene: TRBJ1-6
d_gene: TRBD1
v_gene: TRBV7-9
CDR3nt: TGTGCCAGCAGCTTGGGGGACAGAGATTCACCCCTCCACTTT
CDR3aa: CASSLGDRDSPLHF

abundance: -
j_gene: TRBJ2-7
d_gene: -
v_gene: TRBV15
CDR3nt: TGTGCCACCAGCAGGGGCCCGTACCCCTACGAGCAGTACTTC
CDR3aa: CATSRGPYPYEQYF

abundance: -
j_gene: TRBJ1-1
d_gene: -
v_gene: TRBV20-1
CDR3nt: TGCAGTGCTAGTGGGGCAAACCAGAACACTGAAGCTTTCTTT
CDR3aa: CSASGANQNTEAFF

abundance: -
j_gene: TRBJ1-3
d_gene: -
v_gene: TRBV6-5
CDR3nt: TGTGCCAGCAGGAAACTATACGGGGGAAACACCATATATTTT
CDR3aa: CASRKLYGGNTIYF

abundance: -
j_gene: TRBJ2-2
d_gene: TRBD2
v_gene: TRBV4-2
CDR3nt: TGTGCCAGCAGCCAAGCAGCGGGGGTGGACACCGGGGAGCTGTTTTTT
CDR3aa: CASSQAAGVDTGELFF

abundance: -
j_gene: TRBJ2-3
d_gene: TRBD2
v_gene: TRBV5-1
CDR3nt: TGCGCCAGCAGCTTGGGGCTAGCGGCAGATACGCAGTATTTT
CDR3aa: CASSLGLAADTQYF

abundance: few
j_gene: TRBJ1-1
d_gene: TRBD1
v_gene: TRBV19
CDR3nt: TGTGCCAGTACCCTGGAGGGGGCATTGAACACTGAAGCTTTCTTT
CDR3aa: CASTLEGALNTEAFF

abundance: -
j_gene: TRBJ2-1
d_gene: -
v_gene: TRBV19
CDR3nt: TGTGCCAGTAGTATGAGGAATGAGCAGTTCTTC
CDR3aa: CASSMRNEQFF

abundance: -
j_gene: TRBJ2-7
d_gene: TRBD2
v_gene: TRBV7-2
CDR3nt: TGTGCCAGCAGCTTAGGGATTAGCGGGGGGGAATACGAGCAGTACTTC
CDR3aa: CASSLGISGGEYEQYF

abundance: -
j_gene: TRBJ1-2
d_gene: -
v_gene: TRBV7-9
CDR3nt: TGTGCCAGCAGCTTAGAGCGGTATAACTATGGCTACACCTTC
CDR3aa: CASSLERYNYGYTF

abundance: -
j_gene: TRBJ1-6
d_gene: -
v_gene: TRBV12-3/TRBV12-4
CDR3nt: TGTGCCAGCAACAGGGAGGGTTGGGGGGCCCTCCACTTT
CDR3aa: CASNREGWGALHF

abundance: -
j_gene: TRBJ1-1
d_gene: -
v_gene: TRBV3-1/TRBV3-2
CDR3nt: TGTGCCAGCAGCCCTTTCAAAACTCGACTGTTCGCTACTGAAGCTTTCTTT
CDR3aa: CASSPFKTRLFATEAFF

abundance: once
j_gene: TRBJ2-7
d_gene: TRBD1
v_gene: TRBV19
CDR3nt: TGTGCCAGTAGTAAAGGGGGCTTTACTGGCGAGCAGTACTTC
CDR3aa: CASSKGGFTGEQYF

abundance: once
j_gene: TRBJ1-6
d_gene: TRBD1
v_gene: TRBV6-2/TRBV6-3
CDR3nt: TGTGCCAGCAGTTACTCGAGGGGGCTACCCCTCCACTTT
CDR3aa: CASSYSRGLPLHF

abundance: -
j_gene: TRBJ2-1
d_gene: -
v_gene: TRBV6-4
CDR3nt: TGTGCCAGCAGTCGAGTCAGGTCTGAGAGTGAGCAGTTCTTC
CDR3aa: CASSRVRSESEQFF

abundance: -
j_gene: TRBJ1-1
d_gene: TRBD1
v_gene: TRBV5-6
CDR3nt: TGTGCCAGCAGCATGGGACAGGGGGTCACTGAAGCTTTCTTT
CDR3aa: CASSMGQGVTEAFF

abundance: -
j_gene: TRBJ1-3
d_gene: TRBD1
v_gene: TRBV12-5
CDR3nt: TGTGCTAGTGGTTTGGGGACAGGCTCTGGAAACACCATATATTTT
CDR3aa: CASGLGTGSGNTIYF

abundance: -
j_gene: TRBJ2-1
d_gene: -
v_gene: TRBV4-1
CDR3nt: TGCGCCAGCAGCCAACAGGACTACAATGAGCAGTTCTTC
CDR3aa: CASSQQDYNEQFF

abundance: -
j_gene: TRBJ1-2
d_gene: -
v_gene: TRBV6-5
CDR3nt: TGTGCCAGCAGTTACTCGAAAAGCTTGGTCTTC
CDR3aa: CASSYSKSLVF